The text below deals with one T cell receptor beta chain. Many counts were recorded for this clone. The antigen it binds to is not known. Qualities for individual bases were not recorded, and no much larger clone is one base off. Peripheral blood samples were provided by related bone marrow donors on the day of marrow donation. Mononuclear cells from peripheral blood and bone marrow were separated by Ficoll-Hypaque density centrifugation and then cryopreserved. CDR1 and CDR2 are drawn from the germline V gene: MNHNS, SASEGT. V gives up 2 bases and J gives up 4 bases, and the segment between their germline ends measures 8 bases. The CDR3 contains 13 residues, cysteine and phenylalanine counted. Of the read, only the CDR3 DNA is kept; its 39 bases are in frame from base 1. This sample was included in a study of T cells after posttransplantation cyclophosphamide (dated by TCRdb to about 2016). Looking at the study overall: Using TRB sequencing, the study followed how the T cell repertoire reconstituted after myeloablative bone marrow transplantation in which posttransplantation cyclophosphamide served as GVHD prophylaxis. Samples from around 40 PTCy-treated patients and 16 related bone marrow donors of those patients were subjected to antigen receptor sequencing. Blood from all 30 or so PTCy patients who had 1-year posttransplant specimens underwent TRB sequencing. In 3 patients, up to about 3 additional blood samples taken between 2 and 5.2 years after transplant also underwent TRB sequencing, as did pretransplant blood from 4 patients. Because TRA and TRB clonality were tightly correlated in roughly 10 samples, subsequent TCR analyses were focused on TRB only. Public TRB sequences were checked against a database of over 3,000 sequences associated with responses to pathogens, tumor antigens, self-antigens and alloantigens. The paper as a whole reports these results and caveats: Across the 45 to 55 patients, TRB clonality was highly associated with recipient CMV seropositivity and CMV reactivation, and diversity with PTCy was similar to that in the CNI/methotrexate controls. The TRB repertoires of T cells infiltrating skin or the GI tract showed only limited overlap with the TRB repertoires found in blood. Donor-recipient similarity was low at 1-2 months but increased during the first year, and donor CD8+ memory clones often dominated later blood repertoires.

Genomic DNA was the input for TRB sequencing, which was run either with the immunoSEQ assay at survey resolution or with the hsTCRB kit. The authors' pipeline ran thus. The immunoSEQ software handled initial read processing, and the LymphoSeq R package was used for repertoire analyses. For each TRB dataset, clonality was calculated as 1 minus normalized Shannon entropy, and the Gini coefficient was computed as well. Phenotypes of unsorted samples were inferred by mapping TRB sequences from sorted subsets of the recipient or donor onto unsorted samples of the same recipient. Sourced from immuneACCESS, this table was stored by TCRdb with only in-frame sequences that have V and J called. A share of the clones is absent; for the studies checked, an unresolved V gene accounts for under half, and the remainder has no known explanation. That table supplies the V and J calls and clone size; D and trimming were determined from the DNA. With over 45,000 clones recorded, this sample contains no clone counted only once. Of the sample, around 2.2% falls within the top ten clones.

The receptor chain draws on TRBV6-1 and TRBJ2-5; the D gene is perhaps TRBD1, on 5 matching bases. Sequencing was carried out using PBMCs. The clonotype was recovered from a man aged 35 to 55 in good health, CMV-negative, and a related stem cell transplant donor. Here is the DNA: TGTGCCAGCAGTGAAAGGGGAAGAGAGACCCAGTACTTC. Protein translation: CASSERGRETQYF.